This TCR beta chain was sequenced for a study of blood T cell repertoires in COVID-19. Overall study context: Nucleic acid was either cDNA or gDNA, and it came from T cells, B-cell-depleted T cells, or PBMCs.

CDR1 and CDR2 (germline): KGHDR, SFDVKD. The CDR3 length is 15 residues. The ends lost 4 bases at V and 7 bases at J; junction bases unmatched: 6. Assay: immunoSEQ multiplex PCR; the TCRdb copy retains only in-frame clones and omits some. Here the sample spans approximately 150,000 clones, 80% to 90% being singletons. Material for sequencing was peripheral blood. The origin of this receptor is a man aged 60 to 75 with active or convalescent COVID-19. V gene TRBV24-1 combines with J gene TRBJ1-5; the match to TRBD1 covers 10 bases. As DNA, the CDR3 is TGTGCCACCAGTGACACCGGGACAGGGGACCAGCCCCAGCATTTT. Translated, it gives CATSDTGTGDQPQHF.